The 26 T cell receptor beta chains below come from one sample, sequenced in a study of CD8 T cells in ankylosing spondylitis. General study results and limits: A motif of seven or eight highly homologous TCR beta variants was seen as apparently characteristic of ankylosing spondylitis blood.

What these receptors recognize is not known. TCRdb reanalysed the 5' RACE reads using MiXCR and keeps one entry per CDR3 protein. Of 390,000 or so distinct CDR3 sequences in the sample, 20% to 25% are singletons; the top ten hold less than 20%. The sequenced sample consisted of blood, either unsorted or a sorted T cell fraction (not recorded which). All receptors come from a male donor with ankylosing spondylitis.

V and J are TRBV20-1 and TRBJ2-7, with D tentatively TRBD2 (5 bases). The germline V gene has CDR1 DFQATT and CDR2 SNEGSKA (reference sequence). Trimming took 3 bases from V and 0 from J, leaving 12 bases between them. The CDR3 sequence is 14 residues long. The CDR3 region has the DNA TGCAGTGCTAGCCCCGGAGGCTACTCCTACGAGCAGTACTTC. Its translation is CSASPGGYSYEQYF.

Many counts were recorded for this clonotype. The V gene is TRBV29-1, the J gene TRBJ2-3, with no clear D. The CDR3 has 11 residues. Germline-derived CDR1 and CDR2 are SQVTM and ANQGSEA. V was cut by 6 bases and J by 6 bases, with 10 bases left in between. CDR3 amino acids: CSVRFRDTQYF. CDR3 nucleotide sequence: TGCAGCGTCCGGTTTAGGGATACGCAGTATTTT.

The chain carries TRBV9 and TRBJ2-2, with 8 bases that match TRBD1. Germline CDR1 SGDLS, CDR2 YYNGEE. After removal of 0 bases from V and 4 bases from J, the junction contained 5 bases not matched to a gene. CDR3 length equals 16 residues. The CDR3 loop reads CASSVVPGGRTGELFF. In nucleotides, the CDR3 is TGTGCCAGCAGCGTAGTGCCAGGGGGCCGCACCGGGGAGCTGTTTTTT. Full variable domain (rest looked up from reference TRBV9 and TRBJ2-2): DSGVTQTPKHLITATGQRVTLRCSPRSGDLSVYWYQQSLDQGLQFLIQYYNGEERAKGNILERFSAQQFPDLHSELNLSSLELGDSALYFCASSVVPGGRTGELFFGEGSRLTVL.

This clonotype came up a few times. This chain links TRBV5-1 with TRBJ2-5; 8 bases map to TRBD2. Germline CDR1 SGHRS, CDR2 YFSETQ. Germline trimming cut 1 base from V and 5 bases from J; bases unmatched to any gene: 7. This CDR3 has 15 residues. The DNA of the CDR3 is TGCGCCAGCAGCTTGCAAGCGGGAGTGCGTGAGACCCAGTACTTC. This sequence encodes CASSLQAGVRETQYF.

This clonotype has only a few counts. This sequence joins TRBV20-1 and TRBJ2-3; 8 bases align to TRBD2. The CDR3 loop spans 15 amino acids. After removal of 5 bases from V and 5 bases from J, the junction contained 12 bases not matched to a gene. The germline CDR1 and CDR2 sequences are DFQATT and SNEGSKA (reference sequence). CDR3 nucleotide sequence: TGCAGTGCTTCAGAACCCATAGCGGGGAAAGATACGCAGTATTTT. This encodes CSASEPIAGKDTQYF.

The V call is TRBV18, the J call TRBJ2-7; 9 bases align to TRBD2. The CDR3 has 15 amino acids. V shed 2 bases and J 5 bases; nucleotides not matched to a gene: 7. Germline V lookup: CDR1 KGHSH, CDR2 LQKENI. The CDR3 loop is CASSPNPSGINEQYF. Written as DNA, the CDR3 is TGTGCCAGCTCACCAAACCCTAGCGGGATAAACGAGCAGTACTTC.

The chain joins TRBV20-1 to TRBJ2-1; 11 bases agree with TRBD2. Trimming cost V 3 bases and J 5 bases; bases outside gene matches: 15. The CDR3 loop spans 18 amino acids. The V gene's germline CDR1 is DFQATT and CDR2 SNEGSKA (reference sequence). The CDR3 DNA reads as TGCAGTGCTAGGGGCCTGACTAGCGGGATAGACGGGGACAATGAGCAGTTCTTC. Translation gives CSARGLTSGIDGDNEQFF.

The chain couples TRBV18 to TRBJ1-6; TRBD1 matches at 7 bases. Germline V lookup: CDR1 KGHSH, CDR2 LQKENI. Trimming took 2 bases from V and 4 from J; bases not matched to a gene: 5. This CDR3 is built from 16 residues. The CDR3 DNA is TGTGCCAGCTCACCAGGCGGACAGGCTTATAATTCACCCCTCCACTTT. Translated: CASSPGGQAYNSPLHF.

The V gene is TRBV28, the J gene TRBJ1-6; the match to TRBD1 covers 7 bases. Germline trimming cut 4 bases from V and 7 bases from J; bases unmatched to any gene: 7. Per the germline V gene, CDR1 is MDHEN and CDR2 is SYDVKM. The CDR3 loop spans 15 amino acids. The CDR3 DNA reads TGTGCCAGCAGTTCACCGACAGGGCCCAATTCACCCCTCCACTTT. The encoded protein is CASSSPTGPNSPLHF.

The V and J genes are TRBV14 and TRBJ2-7; D is unclear. The V end was cut by 1 base, the J end by 0 bases, with 4 bases between. CDR1 is SGHDN, CDR2 FVKESK, per germline. The CDR3 consists of 13 residues. CDR3 sequence reads: CASSQALSYEQYF. The CDR3 DNA is TGTGCCAGCAGCCAAGCCCTCTCCTACGAGCAGTACTTC.

The V and J genes are TRBV6-5 and TRBJ2-3; D may be TRBD2 (5 bases). CDR1 MNHEY and CDR2 SVGAGI come from the germline V gene. V lost 0 bases, J lost 4 bases, and 11 bases lay in between. The CDR3 extends over 15 amino acids. The CDR3 protein is CASSYSRLAPDTQYF. CDR3 sequence (DNA): TGTGCCAGCAGTTACTCGCGGCTAGCCCCAGATACGCAGTATTTT.

This clonotype appeared a few times. The chain recombines TRBV3-1 with TRBJ2-7; 7 bases are a match to TRBD2. From germline, CDR1 is LGHDT and CDR2 YNNKEL (reference sequence). V shed 2 bases, J shed 3 bases, and the junction held 7 bases outside the gene matches. The CDR3 is 15 amino acids. CDR3 region: CASSQRIAGDYEQYF. CDR3 nucleotides: TGTGCCAGCAGCCAACGAATAGCGGGTGACTACGAGCAGTACTTC.

This clonotype was counted only a few times. The V call is TRBV7-8, the J call TRBJ1-1; D ambiguous. Per the germline V gene, CDR1 is SGHVS and CDR2 is FQNEAQ. Trimming shortened V by 6 bases and J by 7 bases, and 15 bases separated the two germline ends. This CDR3 region has 13 residues. The chain's CDR3 is CASSSFRGGEAFF. The CDR3 region has the DNA TGTGCCAGCAGTTCGTTTAGAGGCGGTGAAGCTTTCTTT.

This clonotype showed up just a few times. The chain combines TRBV28 with TRBJ2-2; 7 bases fit TRBD2. V shed 6 bases, J shed 4 bases, and the junction held 5 bases outside the gene matches. There are 14 residues in the CDR3. Germline V lookup: CDR1 MDHEN, CDR2 SYDVKM. The CDR3 spells CASRGGRGTGELFF. The CDR3 nucleotides read TGTGCCAGCAGGGGAGGGCGCGGCACCGGGGAGCTGTTTTTT.

This clonotype turned up a few times. CDR3 sequence reads: CATSDYGRGYNEQFF. CDR3 bases: TGTGCCACCAGTGATTACGGACGGGGCTACAATGAGCAGTTCTTC. The chain uses TRBV24-1 and TRBJ2-1; D is possibly TRBD2 (5 bases). Trimming cost V 2 bases and J 3 bases, with 10 bases left between them. This CDR3 spans 15 amino acids. The V gene's germline CDR1 is KGHDR and CDR2 SFDVKD.

This clonotype was picked up a small number of times. The genes are TRBV5-6 and TRBJ1-5; unclear D gene. Looked up from germline, CDR1 is SGHDT and CDR2 is YYEEEE. The CDR3 runs 13 residues. The V end lost 2 bases, the J end lost 5 bases, and 8 bases lay between the germline ends. The CDR3 nucleotides are TGTGCCAGCAGCTTTTCAACGGATCAGCCCCAGCATTTT. Translating it yields CASSFSTDQPQHF.

Written as DNA, the CDR3 is TGCGCCAGCAGCCGGTCGGCTAGCGGATATCCGGACGAGCAGTACTTC. Its protein is CASSRSASGYPDEQYF. The chain joins TRBV4-1 to TRBJ2-7, with 7 nucleotides matching TRBD2. Germline CDR1 is MGHRA and CDR2 is YSYEKL. CDR3 size: 16 residues. With V trimmed by 4 bases and J by 5 bases, 14 bases remained unmatched.

This clonotype was seen a handful of times. The chain uses TRBV6-1 and TRBJ2-1; D unclear. CDR3 length: 17 residues. From germline, CDR1 is MNHNS and CDR2 SASEGT. The V and J ends lost 8 bases and 3 bases respectively, with 23 bases between them. The DNA of the CDR3 is TGTGCCAGCCGCTCCCGGACGAAAGCGAGAAACTACAATGAGCAGTTCTTC. This gives the protein CASRSRTKARNYNEQFF.

The CDR3 DNA reads TGCAGTGTTGCGACAGACTATAATTCACCCCTCCACTTT. Translation: CSVATDYNSPLHF. The J gene is TRBJ1-6, the V gene TRBV20-1; perhaps TRBD1 as D (5 bases). V was shortened by 7 bases and J by 3 bases, with 10 bases between the two germline ends. CDR3 length equals 13 residues. Germline values: CDR1 DFQATT, CDR2 SNEGSKA (reference sequence).

This rearrangement joins TRBV24-1 to TRBJ2-5; D remains unclear. V was shortened by 4 bases and J by 1 base, with 15 bases between the two germline ends. Germline-derived CDR1 and CDR2 are KGHDR and SFDVKD. CDR3 size: 16 residues. The CDR3 DNA reads as TGTGCCACCAGTGACCCGTTTAGTAGTACCCAAGAGACCCAGTACTTC. Its translation is CATSDPFSSTQETQYF.

In this sample, this clonotype turned up many times. This chain joins TRBV5-1 and TRBJ1-1; D is ambiguous. CDR1 and CDR2 from the germline V gene are SGHRS and YFSETQ. The CDR3 contains 17 residues. Between the trimmed V and J ends, which lost 0 bases and 0 bases, there was a span of 15 bases. CDR3 nucleotides: TGCGCCAGCAGCTTGGACACCTTCGACACCATGAACACTGAAGCTTTCTTT. Its protein is CASSLDTFDTMNTEAFF.

The V gene is TRBV7-2, the J gene TRBJ1-5; 7 bases align to TRBD1. The CDR3 consists of 14 residues. The V gene end was trimmed by 3 bases and the J gene end by 6 bases; junction bases not matched to a gene: 5. Germline V gene data show CDR1 as SGHTA and CDR2 as FQGNSA. In DNA form, the CDR3 reads TGTGCCAGCAGCTTGACAGGGTTCGGTCAGCCCCAGCATTTT. Translated, it gives CASSLTGFGQPQHF.

This clonotype was detected a few times. V is TRBV14 and J is TRBJ2-5; D gene ambiguous. This CDR3 has 12 amino acids. CDR1 is SGHDN and CDR2 is FVKESK in the germline V gene. The V gene lost 1 base and the J gene lost 5 bases, with 5 bases spanning the gap. CDR3 in DNA: TGTGCCAGCAGCCAAGTTTGGGAGACCCAGTACTTC. This sequence encodes CASSQVWETQYF. The whole variable domain, filled in from reference TRBV14 and TRBJ2-5, reads EAGVTQFPSHSVIEKGQTVTLRCDPISGHDNLYWYRRVMGKEIKFLLHFVKESKQDESGMPNNRFLAERTGGTYSTLKVQPAELEDSGVYFCASSQVWETQYFGPGTRLLVL.

The rearrangement joins TRBV3-1 to TRBJ1-2; D may be TRBD1 (6 bases). The V end lost 11 bases, the J end lost 4 bases, and 17 bases lay between the germline ends. This CDR3 comprises 13 residues. Germline V gives CDR1 LGHDT, CDR2 YNNKEL (reference sequence). The CDR3 sequence is CAAWGGHSYGYTF. The CDR3, as DNA: TGTGCCGCCTGGGGGGGACACTCCTATGGCTACACCTTC. The whole variable domain, remainder taken from reference TRBV3-1 and TRBJ1-2, is DTAVSQTPKYLVTQMGNDKSIKCEQNLGHDTMYWYKQDSKKFLKIMFSYNNKELIINETVPNRFSPKSPDKAHLNLHINSLELGDSAVYFCAAWGGHSYGYTFGSGTRLTVV.

Only a few counts were recorded for this clonotype. The rearrangement joins TRBV20-1 to TRBJ1-2, with TRBD1 as a possible D gene (5 bases). The length of the CDR3 is 14 residues. Germline V gene data show CDR1 as DFQATT and CDR2 as SNEGSKA (reference sequence). Trimming cost V 3 bases and J 5 bases, with 16 bases left between them. CDR3 sequence: CSASQGGQAYGYTF. The DNA of the CDR3 is TGCAGTGCTAGCCAGGGAGGTCAGGCATATGGCTACACCTTC.

Only a few counts were recorded for this clonotype. The genes are TRBV7-2 and TRBJ2-2, with D possibly being TRBD2 (7 bases). V was cut by 1 base and J by 3 bases, with 12 bases left in between. This CDR3 region has 16 residues. Looked up from germline, CDR1 is SGHTA and CDR2 is FQGNSA. The CDR3 protein is CASSLGGGADTGELFF. For the CDR3, the DNA is TGTGCCAGCAGCTTAGGGGGGGGCGCGGACACCGGGGAGCTGTTTTTT.